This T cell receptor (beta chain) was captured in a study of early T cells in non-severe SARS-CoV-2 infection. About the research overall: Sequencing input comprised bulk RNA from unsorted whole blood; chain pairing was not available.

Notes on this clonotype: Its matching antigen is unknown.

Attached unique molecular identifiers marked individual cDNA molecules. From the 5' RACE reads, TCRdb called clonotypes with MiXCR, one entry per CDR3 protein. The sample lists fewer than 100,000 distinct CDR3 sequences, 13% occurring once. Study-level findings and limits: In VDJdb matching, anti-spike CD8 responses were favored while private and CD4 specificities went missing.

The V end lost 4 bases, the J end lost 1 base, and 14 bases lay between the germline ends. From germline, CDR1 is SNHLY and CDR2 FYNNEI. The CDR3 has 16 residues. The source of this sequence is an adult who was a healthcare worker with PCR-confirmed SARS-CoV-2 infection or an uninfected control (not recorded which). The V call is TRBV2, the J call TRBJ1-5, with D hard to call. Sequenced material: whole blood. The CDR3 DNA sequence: TGTGCCAGCAGTGCCAAGCTTGGAACGAGCAATCAGCCCCAGCATTTT. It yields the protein CASSAKLGTSNQPQHF.